This is a list of T cell receptor beta chains from one sample in a study of cytomegalovirus exposure and HLA in healthy donors. Repertoires were generated with immunoSEQ multiplex PCR, while TCRdb's copy carries only in-frame clones and drops some. The repertoire holds 55,000 to 80,000 clones, with 65% to 70% as singletons. Sample: PBMCs. The receptor source for this set is a man aged 35-49 years in good health and CMV-seropositive. Both conserved end residues are trimmed from each CDR3.

cdr3_aa: SVAGDRLLL; j_call: TRBJ2-1; v_call: TRBV29-1
cdr3_aa: ASSRVGGLSANYGYT; j_call: TRBJ1-2; v_call: TRBV5-6
cdr3_aa: ASSEGGGSTYRNQPQH; j_call: TRBJ1-5; v_call: TRBV6-1
cdr3_aa: ASSNRGQETQY; j_call: TRBJ2-5; v_call: TRBV19
cdr3_aa: ASRLESAYGYT; j_call: TRBJ1-2; v_call: TRBV5-6
cdr3_aa: SVEGRLNTEAF; j_call: TRBJ1-1; v_call: TRBV29-1
cdr3_aa: ASSLTSGGLQETQY; j_call: TRBJ2-5; v_call: TRBV2
cdr3_aa: ASSLRRSCNQPQH; j_call: TRBJ1-5; v_call: TRBV12-1
cdr3_aa: ASSQDHEGGPYEQY; j_call: TRBJ2-7; v_call: TRBV4-3
cdr3_aa: ASSQGYGFRDSPQY; j_call: TRBJ2-3; v_call: TRBV4-3
cdr3_aa: AISEGGAQETQY; j_call: TRBJ2-5; v_call: TRBV10-3
cdr3_aa: ASRLSIRGGYT; j_call: TRBJ1-2; v_call: TRBV28
cdr3_aa: ASSLSRDSPYEQY; j_call: TRBJ2-7; v_call: TRBV19
cdr3_aa: SVEGTDYNEQF; j_call: TRBJ2-1; v_call: TRBV29-1
cdr3_aa: ASSATRSFSTDTQY; j_call: TRBJ2-3; v_call: TRBV6-4
cdr3_aa: ASSLDLGGFNEQY; j_call: TRBJ2-7; v_call: TRBV11-3
cdr3_aa: ASSAAYAGLSEKLF; j_call: TRBJ1-4; v_call: TRBV2
cdr3_aa: ASSGGRGGNTEAF; j_call: TRBJ1-1; v_call: TRBV2
cdr3_aa: ASSQGSSYEQY; j_call: TRBJ2-7; v_call: TRBV13
cdr3_aa: ASSGRDWGQRN; j_call: TRBJ1-3; v_call: TRBV28
cdr3_aa: ASSGGIEEKLF; j_call: TRBJ1-4; v_call: TRBV6-1
cdr3_aa: ASSPRQGENEKLF; j_call: TRBJ1-4; v_call: TRBV9
cdr3_aa: ASSLVPGVSYEQY; j_call: TRBJ2-7; v_call: TRBV7-2
cdr3_aa: ASSPVGDRDSYEQY; j_call: TRBJ2-7; v_call: TRBV5-1
cdr3_aa: ASSLLQGELNEQF; j_call: TRBJ2-1; v_call: TRBV7-6
cdr3_aa: ASSFRTGLSSYNSPLH; j_call: TRBJ1-6; v_call: TRBV5-1
cdr3_aa: ASSTDQAGYT; j_call: TRBJ1-2; v_call: TRBV6-5
cdr3_aa: SAQGQGAYEQY; j_call: TRBJ2-7; v_call: TRBV29-1
cdr3_aa: ASSQGLRGPSGNTIY; j_call: TRBJ1-3; v_call: TRBV4-2
cdr3_aa: ASSLEATSGGSTDTQY; j_call: TRBJ2-3; v_call: TRBV7-8
cdr3_aa: ASSPELGGPGELF; j_call: TRBJ2-2; v_call: TRBV19
cdr3_aa: ASSQDELAGGQETQY; j_call: TRBJ2-5; v_call: TRBV4-1
cdr3_aa: ASSYLATDTQY; j_call: TRBJ2-3; v_call: TRBV5-1
cdr3_aa: ASSSHGQGGEKLF; j_call: TRBJ1-4; v_call: TRBV28
cdr3_aa: ASSFSFRTNYGYT; j_call: TRBJ1-2; v_call: TRBV7-2
cdr3_aa: ASVAGTGYNYEQY; j_call: TRBJ2-7; v_call: TRBV2
cdr3_aa: ASSRDSYNSPLH; j_call: TRBJ1-6; v_call: TRBV6-5
cdr3_aa: ASSRDRLYEQY; j_call: TRBJ2-7; v_call: TRBV5-6
cdr3_aa: ASSRTSGVTDTQY; j_call: TRBJ2-3; v_call: TRBV2
cdr3_aa: ASSSRQTQETQY; j_call: TRBJ2-5; v_call: TRBV7-8
cdr3_aa: ATSSYPGGGYNSPLH; j_call: TRBJ1-6; v_call: TRBV15
cdr3_aa: ASSSQRGDSYEQY; j_call: TRBJ2-7; v_call: TRBV7-9
cdr3_aa: ASRPWTDGETQY; j_call: TRBJ2-5; v_call: TRBV6-5
cdr3_aa: ASSEDDRPNYEQY; j_call: TRBJ2-7; v_call: TRBV6-1
cdr3_aa: ASSPSRGTNEQF; j_call: TRBJ2-1; v_call: TRBV18
cdr3_aa: ASSFGQTGSNSPLH; j_call: TRBJ1-6; v_call: TRBV13
cdr3_aa: ASRSTGSGYGYT; j_call: TRBJ1-2; v_call: TRBV11-2
cdr3_aa: ASSNGLAGGGEQY; j_call: TRBJ2-7; v_call: TRBV13
cdr3_aa: ASSLPLGTGSYEQY; j_call: TRBJ2-7; v_call: TRBV28
cdr3_aa: ASTNHNNSPLH; j_call: TRBJ1-6; v_call: TRBV11-3
cdr3_aa: AWSVSGELF; j_call: TRBJ2-2; v_call: TRBV30
cdr3_aa: ASSLDGSGGREAF; j_call: TRBJ1-1; v_call: TRBV7-2
cdr3_aa: ASSYGGQTPSYEQY; j_call: TRBJ2-7; v_call: TRBV6-6
cdr3_aa: ASRGTGGLAEQY; j_call: .; v_call: TRBV6-1
cdr3_aa: ASSRQPDNSPLH; j_call: TRBJ1-6; v_call: TRBV4-2
cdr3_aa: ASSQLLLGQGGSNTEAF; j_call: TRBJ1-1; v_call: TRBV4-1
cdr3_aa: ASSLGQLFTDTQY; j_call: TRBJ2-3; v_call: TRBV11-2
cdr3_aa: ASSLKLAGDQVN; j_call: TRBJ2-5; v_call: TRBV5-6
cdr3_aa: ASSQVGRENTEAF; j_call: TRBJ1-1; v_call: TRBV4-1